These T cell receptor beta chains were read from a single sample in a study of glioma-infiltrating T cells after dendritic cell vaccination. The data were produced by immunoSEQ multiplex PCR, yet TCRdb's version contains in-frame clones alone and is incomplete. The table lists fewer than 75,000 clones, approximately 81% of them singletons. The material was blood, obtained before dendritic cell vaccination. The receptor source for this set is a human donor with glioblastoma. Each CDR3 is given with its conserved first and last residue. The order of the fields is clone size, J gene, V gene, D gene, CDR3 protein, CDR3 DNA. The D gene is left open where the match is weak. Not every row has a clone size; where given, it reads once, few, many or a size class.

clone size: -; J gene: TRBJ2-7; V gene: TRBV4-1; D gene: TRBD2; CDR3 protein: CASSQNSGVYYEQYF; CDR3 DNA: TGCGCCAGCAGCCAAAATAGCGGGGTTTACTACGAGCAGTACTTC
clone size: once; J gene: TRBJ1-2; V gene: TRBV2; D gene: TRBD1; CDR3 protein: CASSLDRGENGYTF; CDR3 DNA: TGTGCCAGCAGTTTGGACAGGGGAGAAAATGGCTACACCTTC
clone size: -; J gene: TRBJ1-2; V gene: TRBV6-5; D gene: -; CDR3 protein: CASRNTGLGYTF; CDR3 DNA: TGTGCCAGCAGAAATACAGGGCTTGGCTACACCTTC
clone size: -; J gene: TRBJ1-1; V gene: TRBV6-6; D gene: TRBD1; CDR3 protein: CASSEPGQGKPEAFF; CDR3 DNA: TGTGCCAGCAGTGAGCCGGGACAGGGGAAGCCTGAAGCTTTCTTT
clone size: -; J gene: TRBJ1-4; V gene: TRBV7-8; D gene: TRBD1; CDR3 protein: CASSLITPGTGNEKLFF; CDR3 DNA: TGTGCCAGCAGCTTAATTACACCCGGGACAGGGAATGAAAAACTGTTTTTT
clone size: medium-sized; J gene: TRBJ1-4; V gene: TRBV5-3; D gene: TRBD1; CDR3 protein: CARSLYGTVDEKLFF; CDR3 DNA: TGTGCCAGAAGCCTGTACGGGACAGTTGATGAAAAACTGTTTTTT
clone size: -; J gene: TRBJ2-2; V gene: TRBV5-1; D gene: TRBD1; CDR3 protein: CASSLEGAGTGELFF; CDR3 DNA: TGCGCCAGCAGCTTGGAGGGGGCCGGCACCGGGGAGCTGTTTTTT
clone size: -; J gene: TRBJ2-2; V gene: TRBV28; D gene: -; CDR3 protein: CASSFMGPTGELFF; CDR3 DNA: TGTGCCAGCAGTTTCATGGGGCCCACCGGGGAGCTGTTTTTT
clone size: -; J gene: TRBJ1-1; V gene: TRBV5-1; D gene: -; CDR3 protein: CASSLGWAVEDTEAFF; CDR3 DNA: TGCGCCAGCAGCTTGGGCTGGGCGGTGGAGGACACTGAAGCTTTCTTT
clone size: -; J gene: TRBJ2-7; V gene: TRBV7-8; D gene: TRBD1; CDR3 protein: CASSLLPGQGSYEQYF; CDR3 DNA: TGTGCCAGCAGCTTATTACCGGGACAGGGCTCCTACGAGCAGTACTTC
clone size: -; J gene: TRBJ1-3; V gene: TRBV7-6; D gene: TRBD1; CDR3 protein: CASSSNRGDSGNTIYF; CDR3 DNA: TGTGCCAGCAGCTCGAACAGGGGCGACTCTGGAAACACCATATATTTT
clone size: -; J gene: TRBJ2-5; V gene: TRBV7-3; D gene: TRBD1; CDR3 protein: CASSLAAGGRETQYF; CDR3 DNA: TGTGCCAGCAGCTTAGCGGCAGGGGGCAGGGAGACCCAGTACTTC
clone size: -; J gene: TRBJ1-1; V gene: TRBV2; D gene: -; CDR3 protein: CASSGDKAYTEAFF; CDR3 DNA: TGTGCCAGCAGTGGGGACAAGGCGTATACTGAAGCTTTCTTT
clone size: -; J gene: TRBJ2-2; V gene: TRBV6-5; D gene: TRBD1; CDR3 protein: CASSPMTGYTGELFF; CDR3 DNA: TGTGCCAGCAGCCCTATGACAGGGTACACCGGGGAGCTGTTTTTT
clone size: -; J gene: TRBJ1-5; V gene: TRBV6-5; D gene: TRBD1; CDR3 protein: CASSRGQTNQPQHF; CDR3 DNA: TGTGCCAGCAGCAGGGGACAGACGAATCAGCCCCAGCATTTT
clone size: -; J gene: TRBJ1-3; V gene: TRBV5-6; D gene: -; CDR3 protein: CASSFEKSPVAGNTIYF; CDR3 DNA: TGTGCCAGCAGCTTCGAAAAATCGCCGGTCGCTGGAAACACCATATATTTT
clone size: -; J gene: TRBJ2-5; V gene: TRBV29-1; D gene: -; CDR3 protein: CSAGGPDQETQYF; CDR3 DNA: TGCAGCGCCGGAGGCCCAGACCAAGAGACCCAGTACTTC
clone size: -; J gene: TRBJ1-2; V gene: TRBV5-4; D gene: TRBD1; CDR3 protein: CASSLGSRDRSYGYTF; CDR3 DNA: TGTGCCAGCAGCTTGGGGAGCCGGGACAGGTCTTATGGCTACACCTTC
clone size: -; J gene: TRBJ2-7; V gene: TRBV27; D gene: TRBD2; CDR3 protein: CASSLFSSGTPGEQYF; CDR3 DNA: TGTGCCAGCAGTTTATTCTCTAGCGGGACACCTGGGGAGCAGTACTTC
clone size: once; J gene: TRBJ2-3; V gene: TRBV7-3; D gene: -; CDR3 protein: CASSLSPTGPSTDTQYF; CDR3 DNA: TGTGCCAGCAGCTTAAGCCCAACAGGGCCTAGCACAGATACGCAGTATTTT
clone size: -; J gene: TRBJ2-1; V gene: TRBV7-2; D gene: -; CDR3 protein: CASSLQVDNEQFF; CDR3 DNA: TGTGCCAGCAGCTTACAGGTAGACAATGAGCAGTTCTTC
clone size: -; J gene: TRBJ2-7; V gene: TRBV11-3; D gene: -; CDR3 protein: CASSRGVDPYEQYF; CDR3 DNA: TGTGCCAGCAGCCGGGGAGTGGACCCCTACGAGCAGTACTTC
clone size: -; J gene: TRBJ2-7; V gene: TRBV29-1; D gene: TRBD1; CDR3 protein: CSVDSGQGYEQYF; CDR3 DNA: TGCAGCGTTGACTCGGGACAGGGCTACGAGCAGTACTTC
clone size: once; J gene: TRBJ2-1; V gene: TRBV19; D gene: -; CDR3 protein: CASSIRGSSYNEQFF; CDR3 DNA: TGTGCCAGTAGTATTCGGGGGAGCTCCTACAATGAGCAGTTCTTC
clone size: -; J gene: TRBJ1-5; V gene: TRBV6-5; D gene: -; CDR3 protein: CASSPGGYSNQPQHF; CDR3 DNA: TGTGCCAGCAGTCCGGGGGGATATAGCAATCAGCCCCAGCATTTT
clone size: -; J gene: TRBJ2-1; V gene: TRBV5-1; D gene: TRBD2; CDR3 protein: CASSLAGGLVSPNEQFF; CDR3 DNA: TGCGCCAGCAGCTTGGCCGGGGGACTAGTATCTCCCAATGAGCAGTTCTTC
clone size: -; J gene: TRBJ1-1; V gene: TRBV13; D gene: -; CDR3 protein: CASSVPGLPNTEAFF; CDR3 DNA: TGTGCCAGCAGCGTACCGGGACTGCCGAACACTGAAGCTTTCTTT
clone size: -; J gene: TRBJ2-7; V gene: TRBV5-8; D gene: -; CDR3 protein: CASSLNTGWIKDEQYF; CDR3 DNA: TGTGCCAGCAGCTTGAACACGGGGTGGATTAAGGACGAGCAGTACTTC
clone size: -; J gene: TRBJ1-2; V gene: TRBV7-8; D gene: TRBD1; CDR3 protein: CASSLADRDGYTF; CDR3 DNA: TGTGCCAGCAGCTTAGCGGACAGGGACGGCTACACCTTC
clone size: -; J gene: TRBJ2-1; V gene: TRBV7-3; D gene: TRBD2; CDR3 protein: CASSLMTLAGSYNEQFF; CDR3 DNA: TGTGCCAGCAGCTTAATGACTCTAGCGGGCTCCTACAATGAGCAGTTCTTC
clone size: -; J gene: TRBJ1-5; V gene: TRBV19; D gene: TRBD1; CDR3 protein: CASKGTGVQQPQHF; CDR3 DNA: TGTGCCAGTAAGGGGACAGGGGTCCAACAGCCCCAGCATTTT
clone size: -; J gene: TRBJ2-3; V gene: TRBV2; D gene: TRBD2; CDR3 protein: CASRKAGTTDTQYF; CDR3 DNA: TGTGCCAGCAGGAAAGCGGGAACCACAGATACGCAGTATTTT
clone size: -; J gene: TRBJ2-7; V gene: TRBV7-7; D gene: -; CDR3 protein: CASSQDISSYEQYF; CDR3 DNA: TGTGCTAGCAGTCAGGACATTTCTTCCTACGAGCAGTACTTC
clone size: -; J gene: TRBJ1-6; V gene: TRBV25-1; D gene: -; CDR3 protein: CASSEWGAEGSPLHF; CDR3 DNA: TGTGCCAGCAGTGAATGGGGCGCGGAGGGTTCACCCCTCCACTTT
clone size: -; J gene: TRBJ2-4; V gene: TRBV7-2; D gene: TRBD2; CDR3 protein: CASSPGSSGGKGRIQYF; CDR3 DNA: TGTGCCAGCAGCCCCGGGTCGAGCGGGGGGAAAGGACGCATTCAGTACTTC
clone size: few; J gene: TRBJ1-3; V gene: TRBV7-9; D gene: -; CDR3 protein: CASSLDGQPNTIYF; CDR3 DNA: TGTGCCAGCAGCTTAGATGGACAGCCAAACACCATATATTTT
clone size: once; J gene: TRBJ2-5; V gene: TRBV7-7; D gene: -; CDR3 protein: CASSRTIQETQYF; CDR3 DNA: TGTGCCAGCTCCCGGACTATCCAAGAGACCCAGTACTTC
clone size: few; J gene: TRBJ1-5; V gene: TRBV27; D gene: -; CDR3 protein: CASSLFSGGHQPQHF; CDR3 DNA: TGTGCCAGCAGTTTATTCTCGGGGGGGCATCAGCCCCAGCATTTT
clone size: -; J gene: TRBJ1-6; V gene: TRBV7-2; D gene: -; CDR3 protein: CASRIGGQYNSPLHF; CDR3 DNA: TGTGCCAGCAGAATAGGAGGGCAATATAATTCACCCCTCCACTTT
clone size: -; J gene: TRBJ1-6; V gene: TRBV4-1; D gene: TRBD1; CDR3 protein: CASSQRQGNSPLHF; CDR3 DNA: TGCGCCAGCAGCCAGAGACAGGGCAATTCACCCCTCCACTTT
clone size: -; J gene: TRBJ1-1; V gene: TRBV6-5; D gene: -; CDR3 protein: CASLDSSNTEAFF; CDR3 DNA: TGTGCCAGCTTGGACAGCTCGAACACTGAAGCTTTCTTT
clone size: -; J gene: TRBJ2-2; V gene: TRBV5-4; D gene: -; CDR3 protein: CASSPDSLNTGELFF; CDR3 DNA: TGTGCCAGCAGCCCGGACAGCCTGAACACCGGGGAGCTGTTTTTT
clone size: -; J gene: TRBJ1-6; V gene: TRBV18; D gene: TRBD1; CDR3 protein: CASSPTLPGQAYSPLHF; CDR3 DNA: TGTGCCAGCTCACCCACTTTACCGGGACAGGCCTATTCACCCCTCCACTTT
clone size: -; J gene: TRBJ1-1; V gene: TRBV11-2; D gene: TRBD1; CDR3 protein: CASSFLLGGQGKAFF; CDR3 DNA: TGTGCCAGCAGCTTCCTGCTTGGGGGACAGGGGAAAGCTTTCTTT
clone size: -; J gene: TRBJ2-7; V gene: TRBV6-5; D gene: -; CDR3 protein: CASSYLGFDEQYF; CDR3 DNA: TGTGCCAGCAGTTACTTGGGCTTCGACGAGCAGTACTTC
clone size: -; J gene: TRBJ1-1; V gene: TRBV5-4; D gene: -; CDR3 protein: CASSLGLGSTEAFF; CDR3 DNA: TGTGCCAGCAGCTTGGGGTTGGGGAGCACTGAAGCTTTCTTT
clone size: -; J gene: TRBJ1-1; V gene: TRBV6-1; D gene: -; CDR3 protein: CASSIRGTEAFF; CDR3 DNA: TGTGCCAGCAGTATCCGCGGCACTGAAGCTTTCTTT
clone size: -; J gene: TRBJ2-1; V gene: TRBV13; D gene: -; CDR3 protein: CASSLGRNYNEQFF; CDR3 DNA: TGTGCCAGCAGCTTGGGGAGGAACTACAATGAGCAGTTCTTC
clone size: -; J gene: TRBJ1-5; V gene: TRBV12-2; D gene: -; CDR3 protein: CASRPPRARQGTGQPQHF; CDR3 DNA: TGTGCAAGTCGCCCCCCCCGAGCCCGACAGGGAACGGGACAGCCCCAGCATTTT
clone size: -; J gene: TRBJ2-1; V gene: TRBV7-2; D gene: -; CDR3 protein: CASSSFYNEQFF; CDR3 DNA: TGTGCCAGCAGCTCCTTTTACAATGAGCAGTTCTTC
clone size: once; J gene: TRBJ1-4; V gene: TRBV18; D gene: -; CDR3 protein: CASAKSTGGNEKLFF; CDR3 DNA: TGTGCCAGCGCTAAATCGACCGGGGGTAATGAAAAACTGTTTTTT
clone size: -; J gene: TRBJ2-5; V gene: TRBV4-2; D gene: TRBD2; CDR3 protein: CASSQDWGGKETQYF; CDR3 DNA: TGTGCCAGCAGCCAAGATTGGGGAGGGAAAGAGACCCAGTACTTC
clone size: -; J gene: TRBJ2-5; V gene: TRBV7-6; D gene: -; CDR3 protein: CASSPRRQETQYF; CDR3 DNA: TGTGCCAGCAGCCCGAGGCGTCAAGAGACCCAGTACTTC
clone size: -; J gene: TRBJ1-4; V gene: TRBV9; D gene: -; CDR3 protein: CASSAGFATNEKLFF; CDR3 DNA: TGTGCCAGCAGCGCGGGATTTGCAACTAATGAAAAACTGTTTTTT
clone size: -; J gene: TRBJ1-1; V gene: TRBV6-1; D gene: -; CDR3 protein: CASSVDRMNTEAFF; CDR3 DNA: TGTGCCAGCAGTGTTGACAGGATGAACACTGAAGCTTTCTTT
clone size: few; J gene: TRBJ1-1; V gene: TRBV13; D gene: -; CDR3 protein: CASSFGQHTEAFF; CDR3 DNA: TGTGCCAGCAGCTTTGGACAGCACACTGAAGCTTTCTTT
clone size: -; J gene: TRBJ2-1; V gene: TRBV30; D gene: TRBD1; CDR3 protein: CAWAQGGTYNEQFF; CDR3 DNA: TGTGCCTGGGCCCAAGGGGGCACATACAATGAGCAGTTCTTC